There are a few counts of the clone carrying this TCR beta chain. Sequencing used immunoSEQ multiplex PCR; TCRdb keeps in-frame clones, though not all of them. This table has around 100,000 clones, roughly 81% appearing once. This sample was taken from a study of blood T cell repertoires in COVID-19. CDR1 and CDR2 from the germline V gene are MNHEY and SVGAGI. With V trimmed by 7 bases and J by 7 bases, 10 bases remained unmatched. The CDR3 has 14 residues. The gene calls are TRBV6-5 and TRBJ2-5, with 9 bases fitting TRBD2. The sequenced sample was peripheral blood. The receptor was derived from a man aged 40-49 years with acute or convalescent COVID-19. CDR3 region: CASTGRGGARTQYF. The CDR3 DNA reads TGTGCCAGCACGGGCCGCGGGGGGGCACGGACCCAGTACTTC.